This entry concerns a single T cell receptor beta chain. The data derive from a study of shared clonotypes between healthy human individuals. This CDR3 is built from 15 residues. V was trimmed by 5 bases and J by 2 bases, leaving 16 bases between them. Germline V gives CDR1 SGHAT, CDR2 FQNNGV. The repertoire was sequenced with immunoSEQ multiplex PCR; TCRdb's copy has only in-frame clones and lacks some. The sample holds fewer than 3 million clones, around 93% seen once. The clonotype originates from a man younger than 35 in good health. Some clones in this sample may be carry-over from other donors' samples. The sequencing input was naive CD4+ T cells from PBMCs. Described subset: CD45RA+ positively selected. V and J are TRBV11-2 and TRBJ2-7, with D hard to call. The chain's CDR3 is CASSEPQRTTYEQYF. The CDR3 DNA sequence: TGTGCCAGCAGCGAGCCCCAGCGAACGACCTACGAGCAGTACTTC.